This TCR beta chain emerged from a study of CXCR3-negative and CXCR3-positive naive CD8 T cells. Study findings and constraints: Naive CXCR3-positive cells had TRB CDR3s more hydrophobic than those of CXCR3-negative naive cells. CXCR3-negative and CXCR3-positive naive cells shared comparable TRBV-TRBJ usage, but memory cells did not.

A note on this clonotype: No antigen is known for it.

The libraries of TRB cDNA were constructed through 5' RACE using UMI labels. TCRdb reprocessed the 5' RACE reads and stores each CDR3 protein as one record, lacking DNA. This listing includes 100,000 to 150,000 distinct CDR3 sequences. The CDR3 extends over 13 amino acids. The rearrangement joins TRBV12-3 or TRBV12-4 to TRBJ2-7; without DNA, the TCRdb call of TRBD1 cannot be checked. Sequencing was performed on naive CXCR3- CD8+ T cells from blood. Subset indicated: CD45RO-CCR7+CD27+CD95- naive CD8+ T cells lacking CXCR3 (TNR3-). The TCR was taken from a human donor in good health. Some clones in this sample may be carry-over from other donors' samples. CDR3 residues: CASSSDGGYEQYF.